These 6 T cell receptor beta chains came from one sample sequenced in a study of blood T cell repertoires in COVID-19. Libraries were prepared by immunoSEQ multiplex PCR; TCRdb keeps only in-frame clonotypes and omits some of them. The table lists just over 95,000 clones, approximately 90% of them singletons. Sequencing was performed on peripheral blood. These receptors were collected from a man between 60 and 75 years old with acute or convalescent COVID-19.

The chain has TRBV14 and TRBJ1-1; D is ambiguous. Trimming stripped 1 base from V and 3 bases from J, with 3 bases between. Germline CDR1 SGHDN, CDR2 FVKESK. The CDR3 totals 12 residues. The CDR3, as DNA: TGTGCCAGCAGCCAAGCTTACACTGAAGCTTTCTTT. It encodes CASSQAYTEAFF.

The chain uses TRBV5-6 and TRBJ1-5, with D unclear. The CDR3 extends over 14 amino acids. Between the trimmed V and J ends, which lost 0 bases and 3 bases, there was a span of 7 bases. Germline V gives CDR1 SGHDT, CDR2 YYEEEE. The CDR3, as DNA: TGTGCCAGCAGCTTGGGGGCACCCAATCAGCCCCAGCATTTT. It translates to CASSLGAPNQPQHF.

This chain uses TRBV20-1 with TRBJ1-4; maybe TRBD1 (5 bases). The V and J ends lost 3 bases and 1 base respectively, with 9 bases between them. Germline V gene sequence: CDR1 DFQATT, CDR2 SNEGSKA (reference sequence). The CDR3 extends over 14 amino acids. The CDR3 coding sequence is TGCAGTGCTAGTCCCCAGGGAACTAATGAAAAACTGTTTTTT. It yields the protein CSASPQGTNEKLFF.

The table lists this clone with a count of one. The CDR3 sequence: CASSQDRGPGYTF. CDR3 DNA sequence: TGTGCCAGCAGCCAGGACAGGGGGCCAGGCTACACCTTC. The chain employs TRBV6-5 and TRBJ1-2, with 11 nucleotides matching TRBD1. J was trimmed by 8 bases and V by 6 bases; bases with no gene match: 5. Germline V gene data show CDR1 as MNHEY and CDR2 as SVGAGI. The CDR3 loop spans 13 amino acids.

The chain carries TRBV10-3 and TRBJ1-4; the D gene is possibly TRBD1 (5 bases). The germline V and J ends were trimmed by 10 bases and 3 bases, with 12 bases remaining between them. Germline V gene data show CDR1 as ENHRY and CDR2 as SYGVKD. CDR3 length equals 13 residues. CDR3 DNA sequence: TGTGCCACTGGGGGGTCGGCTAATGAAAAACTGTTTTTT. It encodes CATGGSANEKLFF.

This chain connects TRBV6-5 to TRBJ2-2, with D possibly TRBD1 on 5 matching bases. There are 15 residues in the CDR3. The V gene's germline CDR1 is MNHEY and CDR2 SVGAGI. V dropped 4 bases and J dropped 5 bases, with 14 bases sitting between them. The CDR3 coding sequence is TGTGCCAGCAGTTCCCCAAAGGGGATTACCGGGGAGCTGTTTTTT. Its translation is CASSSPKGITGELFF.